This T cell receptor (beta chain) was identified during a study of blood T cell repertoires in COVID-19. Study as a whole: Donors in the United States, Italy and Spain gave samples during acute or convalescent COVID-19.

Under the authors' procedure: Amplified reference gene primers provided the basis for estimating nucleated cell counts. Some clones are missing from TCRdb's copy, which holds only in-frame ones; the method was immunoSEQ multiplex PCR. Clone size and V and J calls were adopted from that table, with D and trimming inferred from the DNA. In the table there are roughly 52,000 clones, roughly 90% of which are singletons. This receptor was identified in a human donor in a cohort sampled during active COVID-19. The sequenced sample was peripheral blood.

CDR3 bases: TGTGCCAGCAGCTTCTCTCCCGGGGATTCACCCCTCCACTTT. The encoded protein is CASSFSPGDSPLHF. This chain joins TRBV7-2 and TRBJ1-6; D remains unclear. CDR3 length: 14 amino acids. Germline V CDR1 and CDR2: SGHTA, FQGNSA. Trimming cost V 3 bases and J 8 bases, with 11 bases left between them.